This TCR beta chain emerged from a study of blood T cell repertoires in COVID-19. Study summary: Sites in the United States, Italy and Spain provided acute and convalescent COVID-19 samples. The cDNA or gDNA used as material had been derived from T cells, B-cell-depleted T cells, or PBMCs.

Under the authors' procedure: The authors estimated nucleated cell counts from reference gene primer amplification. This table comes from immunoSEQ multiplex PCR, and its TCRdb copy is limited to in-frame clones, with some not included. V and J calls and clone size are as listed in that table; D and trimming were resolved from the DNA. This sample has about 36,000 clones; about 77% occur once, and the top ten carry about 35%. The CDR3 length is 15 residues. In germline, CDR1 is SGHVS, CDR2 FQNEAQ. With V trimmed by 3 bases and J by 6 bases, 8 bases remained unmatched. Only one count was recorded for this clone.

This sequence was found in a man aged 60-69 years with acute or convalescent COVID-19. V usage is TRBV7-8 and J usage is TRBJ2-7, with 10 bases matching TRBD1. Sequencing input: peripheral blood. CDR3 region: CASSFSGTGATEQYF. Written as DNA, the CDR3 is TGTGCCAGCAGCTTCTCCGGGACAGGGGCTACCGAGCAGTACTTC.